This T cell receptor beta chain stems from a study of Ad26.COV2.S vaccination and SARS-CoV-2 variants. Overall study results and limits: Breadth measured for non-spike TCRs was similar across vaccine and placebo recipients.

Indicated treatment: some 19 received Ad26.COV2.S at low or high dose, single or two shots; 5 received placebo; per-sample allocation not given. After the first vaccine or placebo injection, samples were drawn on day 63. Method: immunoSEQ multiplex PCR; TCRdb's copy keeps in-frame clones and lacks some. The profile covers about 320,000 clones, with roughly 84% appearing a single time and 1.9% taken by the ten largest. The CDR3 runs 17 residues. Germline V CDR1 and CDR2: SGHRS, YFSETQ. With V trimmed by 7 bases and J by 2 bases, 8 bases remained unmatched. In its sample, this clone was seen once. Antigen specificity is unknown.

The chain links TRBV5-1 to TRBJ2-2; 13 bases fit TRBD2. Here the sequenced sample was peripheral blood, taken in a trial of Ad26.COV2.S vaccine versus placebo. The sequence was collected from a person between 18 and 65 years old who received the Ad26.COV2.S COVID-19 vaccine or a placebo. CDR3 in amino acids: CASFWTSGGTNTGELFF. As DNA, the CDR3 is TGCGCCAGCTTCTGGACTAGCGGGGGTACCAACACCGGGGAGCTGTTTTTT.